These 24 T cell receptor beta chains came from one sample sequenced in a study of T-cell memory formation after mild COVID-19. One entry per CDR3 protein results from TCRdb running MiXCR on the 5' RACE reads. This sample has about 130,000 distinct CDR3 sequences, with approximately 15% found just once. The sequenced material came from PBMCs or a T cell subset sorted from them (not recorded which). Receptor source: an adult woman who had mild COVID-19 (a few samples of this study predate the infection). Cell type and time point are not known.

The chain combines TRBV15 with TRBJ2-1; 10 nucleotides line up with TRBD1. V was pared by 7 bases and J by 3 bases, with 12 bases of the junction left unmatched. Germline CDR1 and CDR2: LNHNV and YYDKDF (reference sequence). CDR3 length: 17 residues. The CDR3 DNA follows: TGTGCCACCATCAACCGGAAAGGACAGGGGGGCTACAATGAGCAGTTCTTC. It translates to CATINRKGQGGYNEQFF.

The J gene is TRBJ1-2, the V gene TRBV29-1; TRBD1 matches 8 bases. After removal of 5 bases from V and 4 bases from J, the junction contained 6 bases not matched to a gene. Germline values: CDR1 SQVTM, CDR2 ANQGSEA. CDR3 size: 13 residues. This CDR3 reads CSVLRTGSYGYTF. CDR3 nucleotides: TGCAGCGTTCTCAGGACAGGGAGCTATGGCTACACCTTC. Complete variable domain (other parts from reference TRBV29-1 and TRBJ1-2): SAVISQKPSRDICQRGTSLTIQCQVDSQVTMMFWYRQQPGQSLTLIATANQGSEATYESGFVIDKFPISRPNLTFSTLTVSNMSPEDSSIYLCSVLRTGSYGYTFGSGTRLTVV.

J is TRBJ2-1 and V is TRBV29-1; 15 nucleotides match TRBD2. Germline V gene lookup returns CDR1 SQVTM and CDR2 ANQGSEA. The CDR3 contains 16 residues. V shed 6 bases and J 4 bases; nucleotides not matched to a gene: 7. CDR3 sequence: CSVGLAGGPVYNEQFF. DNA of the CDR3: TGCAGCGTAGGACTAGCGGGGGGGCCCGTGTACAATGAGCAGTTCTTC.

The J gene is TRBJ2-1, the V gene TRBV7-6, with 13 bases fitting TRBD2. Germline V CDR1 and CDR2: SGHVS, FNYEAQ. The trim removed 1 base at V and 3 bases at J, leaving 12 bases unmatched. The CDR3 covers 20 residues. Written as DNA, the CDR3 is TGTGCCAGCAGCTTAGAAGGGACTAGCGGGATAGGGGAAGACTACAATGAGCAGTTCTTC. This codes for CASSLEGTSGIGEDYNEQFF.

This rearrangement joins TRBV30 to TRBJ1-2; maybe TRBD1 (5 bases). The V and J ends lost 4 bases and 2 bases respectively, with 17 bases between them. This CDR3 comprises 15 residues. Germline-derived CDR1 and CDR2 are GTSNPN and SVGIG (reference sequence). CDR3 in amino acids: CAWTGGPILNYGYTF. For the CDR3, the DNA is TGTGCCTGGACCGGGGGACCGATATTAAACTATGGCTACACCTTC.

The V call is TRBV29-1, the J call TRBJ1-2, with 9 bases matching TRBD1. Per germline, CDR1 SQVTM and CDR2 ANQGSEA. The junction had 5 bases not matched to a gene; V was cut back by 6 bases and J by 6 bases. This CDR3 is 12 amino acids long. This CDR3 is CSVTGGMNGYTF. The CDR3 nucleotides are TGCAGCGTAACAGGGGGCATGAATGGCTACACCTTC. Variable domain in full (rest from reference TRBV29-1 and TRBJ1-2): SAVISQKPSRDICQRGTSLTIQCQVDSQVTMMFWYRQQPGQSLTLIATANQGSEATYESGFVIDKFPISRPNLTFSTLTVSNMSPEDSSIYLCSVTGGMNGYTFGSGTRLTVV.

V usage is TRBV6-2 or TRBV6-3 and J usage is TRBJ2-7; tentative D call: TRBD1 (5 bases). Germline V gene data show CDR1 as MNHEY and CDR2 as SVGEGT. The CDR3 runs 13 residues. V gave up 4 bases and J gave up 2 bases, with 9 bases separating them. CDR3 in DNA: TGTGCCAGCAGTTCCAGGGCAGCCTACGAGCAGTACTTC. This codes for CASSSRAAYEQYF.

This chain joins TRBV18 and TRBJ2-7; TRBD1 is a possible D gene (5 bases). Trimming shortened V by 3 bases and J by 6 bases, and 9 bases separated the two germline ends. CDR3 length equals 12 residues. CDR1 is KGHSH and CDR2 is LQKENI in the germline V gene. Here the CDR3 DNA reads TGTGCCAGCTCACCCTCAGGGCCCGAGCAGTACTTC. Protein product: CASSPSGPEQYF. The full variable domain, rest sourced from reference TRBV18 and TRBJ2-7, is NAGVMQNPRHLVRRRGQEARLRCSPMKGHSHVYWYRQLPEEGLKFMVYLQKENIIDESGMPKERFSAEFPKEGPSILRIQQVVRGDSAAYFCASSPSGPEQYFGPGTRLTVT.

This chain joins TRBV5-1 and TRBJ2-3; 7 bases map to TRBD1. J lost 0 bases, V lost 1 base, and 2 bases had no gene match. There are 15 residues in the CDR3. The germline V gene encodes CDR1 SGHRS and CDR2 YFSETQ. The CDR3 spells CASSLTGQSTDTQYF. CDR3 coding DNA: TGCGCCAGCAGCTTGACGGGACAGAGCACAGATACGCAGTATTTT.

The V call is TRBV24-1, the J call TRBJ2-3; D not certain. This CDR3 contains 13 residues. Trimming removed 7 bases from V and 6 bases from J, with 13 bases in between. Germline V gene lookup returns CDR1 KGHDR and CDR2 SFDVKD. CDR3 residues: CATSQWSTDTQYF. CDR3 in DNA: TGTGCCACCAGCCAGTGGTCCACGGATACGCAGTATTTT.

The chain joins TRBV4-1 to TRBJ2-1; D not resolved. With 0 bases removed from V and 4 bases from J, the gap between germline ends came to 13 bases. The CDR3 is 16 residues long. Per the germline V gene, CDR1 is MGHRA and CDR2 is YSYEKL. The chain's CDR3 is CASSQDVGLVYNEQFF. The CDR3 DNA sequence: TGCGCCAGCAGCCAAGATGTGGGTCTAGTATACAATGAGCAGTTCTTC.

This clonotype was seen a handful of times. The junction differs from germline at one of its ends, possibly a read error. V and J are TRBV7-7 and TRBJ1-5, with a possible D match to TRBD1 (5 bases). The CDR3 consists of 15 residues. Germline CDR1 reads SSHAT; CDR2 reads FNYEAQ (reference sequence). The CDR3 region is CASSLKTGRGQPQHF. The CDR3 DNA reads as TGTGCTAGCAGCTTAAAGACCGGGAGGGGTCAGCCCCAGCATTTT.

The chain couples TRBV29-1 to TRBJ2-3; 7 bases are shared with TRBD1. Germline assignment: CDR1 SQVTM and CDR2 ANQGSEA. The CDR3 length is 14 residues. V trimming: 4 bases; J trimming: 0 bases; junction bases outside the gene matches: 4. The CDR3 region has the DNA TGCAGCGTTGCCACAGGGGCGAGCACAGATACGCAGTATTTT. Residues: CSVATGASTDTQYF.

This clonotype came up many times. The CDR3 reads CASSLAQGAKNIQYF. DNA for the CDR3: TGCGCCAGCAGCTTGGCCCAAGGGGCCAAAAACATTCAGTACTTC. The chain links TRBV5-1 to TRBJ2-4; D not certain. This CDR3 is 15 amino acids long. V shed 0 bases and J shed 1 base, with 8 bases lying between them. Germline values: CDR1 SGHRS, CDR2 YFSETQ. Full variable domain (missing parts from reference TRBV5-1 and TRBJ2-4): KAGVTQTPRYLIKTRGQQVTLSCSPISGHRSVSWYQQTPGQGLQFLFEYFSETQRNKGNFPGRFSGRQFSNSRSEMNVSTLELGDSALYLCASSLAQGAKNIQYFGAGTRLSVL.

Many counts were recorded for this clonotype. The chain is built from TRBV5-1 and TRBJ2-1, with D perhaps matching TRBD1 or TRBD2 (5 bases each). V was clipped by 3 bases and J by 8 bases, with 18 bases between them. CDR1 is SGHRS and CDR2 is YFSETQ in the germline V gene. The CDR3 length is 15 residues. DNA for the CDR3: TGCGCCAGCAGCTCCGGGACCACAGCGATGTATGAGCAGTTCTTC. Residues: CASSSGTTAMYEQFF.

This clonotype was seen many times. This chain joins TRBV11-2 and TRBJ2-2; D not resolved. Between the trimmed V and J ends, which lost 7 bases and 4 bases, there was a span of 10 bases. The CDR3 contains 13 residues. Germline lookup yields CDR1 SGHAT and CDR2 FQNNGV. The CDR3 region has the DNA TGTGCCAGCAAACGTGCCGCCACCGGGGAGCTGTTTTTT. Protein: CASKRAATGELFF.

The chain's CDR3 is CSAREGRGLNTEAFF. CDR3 nucleotide sequence: TGCAGTGCTAGAGAAGGAAGGGGGTTGAACACTGAAGCTTTCTTT. The chain couples TRBV20-1 to TRBJ1-1, with D possibly TRBD1 on 6 matching bases. V was trimmed by 0 bases and J by 0 bases, leaving 11 bases between them. CDR1 is DFQATT, CDR2 SNEGSKA, per germline (reference sequence). CDR3 length: 15 residues.

This clonotype was observed a few times. This chain connects TRBV20-1 to TRBJ2-7; no definite D call. Germline CDR1 DFQATT, CDR2 SNEGSKA (reference sequence). The CDR3 sequence is 11 residues long. Trimming pared 5 bases from V and 2 bases from J, leaving 7 bases between. DNA of the CDR3: TGCAGTGCTCGTGAAGCCTACGAGCAGTACTTC. Translation: CSAREAYEQYF.

This clonotype was seen a handful of times. The chain joins TRBV7-9 to TRBJ2-2, with 7 bases aligning to TRBD1. The germline gives CDR1 SEHNR, CDR2 FQNEAQ (reference sequence). V dropped 4 bases and J dropped 7; count of bases not matched to a gene: 12. This CDR3 region has 16 residues. The CDR3 sequence is CASSSTDRQGIGELFF. In DNA, the CDR3 is TGTGCCAGCAGCTCCACAGACAGACAGGGAATCGGGGAGCTGTTTTTT.

The chain couples TRBV7-3 to TRBJ2-3; TRBD1 might be the D (6 bases). V was trimmed by 5 bases and J by 1 base, leaving 10 bases between them. This CDR3 is 14 amino acids long. CDR1 is SGHTA, CDR2 FQGTGA, per germline. The chain's CDR3 is CASSLGARTDTQYF. For the CDR3, the DNA is TGTGCCAGCAGCCTGGGGGCCCGCACAGATACGCAGTATTTT. The variable domain in full, completed from reference TRBV7-3 and TRBJ2-3, reads GAGVSQTPSNKVTEKGKYVELRCDPISGHTALYWYRQSLGQGPEFLIYFQGTGAADDSGLPNDRFFAVRPEGSVSTLKIQRTERGDSAVYLCASSLGARTDTQYFGPGTRLTVL.

This clonotype was seen a few times. The rearrangement links TRBV24-1 to TRBJ2-5, with D tentatively TRBD1 (5 bases). V shed 4 bases and J shed 0 bases, with 14 bases lying between them. This CDR3 has 16 residues. Germline V gene lookup returns CDR1 KGHDR and CDR2 SFDVKD. The chain's CDR3 is CATSDRASSHQETQYF. In nucleotides, the CDR3 is TGTGCCACCAGTGACAGGGCGTCTTCACACCAAGAGACCCAGTACTTC.

The CDR3 sequence: CATSDAADRDYEQYF. DNA for the CDR3: TGTGCCACCAGTGATGCGGCCGACCGGGACTACGAGCAGTACTTC. V gene TRBV24-1 combines with J gene TRBJ2-7; tentatively, D is TRBD2 (5 bases). The germline V gene encodes CDR1 KGHDR and CDR2 SFDVKD. V lost 3 bases and J lost 3, with 14 bases in between. This CDR3 has 15 amino acids.

This clonotype showed up just a few times. The DNA for the CDR3 is TGCGCCAGCAGCCCTCGGACAGGGGAAAAACTGTTTTTT. This codes for CASSPRTGEKLFF. The V call is TRBV5-1, the J call TRBJ1-4; 8 nucleotides align to TRBD1. J was trimmed by 8 bases and V by 4 bases; bases with no gene match: 4. Germline values: CDR1 SGHRS, CDR2 YFSETQ. The CDR3 has 13 residues.

Written as DNA, the CDR3 is TGCGCCAGCAGCTTGAGGCTAGCGGGGGGCCCTCGGGATACGCAGTATTTT. Its translation is CASSLRLAGGPRDTQYF. The rearrangement links TRBV5-1 to TRBJ2-3; 11 bases are shared with TRBD2. V lost 1 base and J lost 6; bases outside the gene matches: 10. CDR1 is SGHRS, CDR2 YFSETQ, per germline. This CDR3 is 17 amino acids long. The whole variable domain, remainder taken from reference TRBV5-1 and TRBJ2-3, is KAGVTQTPRYLIKTRGQQVTLSCSPISGHRSVSWYQQTPGQGLQFLFEYFSETQRNKGNFPGRFSGRQFSNSRSEMNVSTLELGDSALYLCASSLRLAGGPRDTQYFGPGTRLTVL.